This T cell receptor (beta chain) was found in a study of cytomegalovirus exposure and HLA in healthy donors. Overall study: Prior work identified 95 million to 120 million unique TCR beta sequences in 150 million to 200 million T cells. General study findings and limits: A later analysis by the authors found several of the most significant clusters apparently linked to common viral pathogens. Despite most TCR sequences being rare, some public TCRs occurred in many donors. In vitro checks showed that a few CMV-associated chains really do target CMV antigens.

The sample holds one count of this clone. Its antigen is unknown. The PCR had 60 Vbeta and 13 Jbeta primers. Using immunoSEQ multiplex PCR, the repertoire was profiled, and TCRdb retains in-frame clones only, with some absent. The profile shows about 140,000 clones, roughly 80% of them singletons. The CDR3 length is 13 residues. Germline-derived CDR1 and CDR2 are SGHTA and FQGNSA. V was trimmed by 4 bases and J by 1 base, leaving 7 bases between them. The sequence was collected from a male donor in good health and CMV-seronegative. This sequence joins TRBV7-2 and TRBJ1-1; unclear D gene. Sequencing was done on a sample of PBMCs. CDR3: CASSSGKNTEAFF. CDR3 nucleotides: TGTGCCAGCAGCTCCGGGAAGAACACTGAAGCTTTCTTT.